The table lists the clone carrying this T cell receptor beta chain with a few counts. Its matching antigen is unknown. This specimen belongs to a study of radiation and T cells in renal cell carcinoma. As for the study in general: Nephrectomy followed 15 Gy stereotactic body radiation by 4 weeks.

The time point: blood 2 weeks post-SBRT. Documented treatment: 15 Gy SBRT to primary tumor, nephrectomy 4 weeks later. After SBRT, blood was collected at 2 and 4 weeks, plus baseline. Germline loops: CDR1 SGHVS, CDR2 FNYEAQ. The CDR3 contains 14 residues. Trimming took 5 bases from V and 7 from J; bases not matched to a gene: 9. Study results and caveats: Top tumor clonotypes rose in blood 2 weeks post-radiation, then contracted.

Libraries were prepared by immunoSEQ multiplex PCR; TCRdb keeps only in-frame clonotypes and omits some of them. The repertoire has 100,000 to 150,000 clones, 75% to 85% of them found once; the top ten carry under 2.5%. Sequencing used blood, obtained from a patient whose treatment included radiotherapy and nephrectomy. The clonotype originates from a woman aged 60-75 years with renal cell carcinoma. This rearrangement joins TRBV7-6 to TRBJ1-1; 8 bases map to TRBD1. CDR3 in DNA: TGTGCCAGCAGCCCCCAGGGGGCGCAGGGTGAAGCTTTCTTT. This gives the protein CASSPQGAQGEAFF.